This T cell receptor (beta chain) was identified during a study of T cell responses to AZD1222 COVID-19 vaccine. The method was immunoSEQ multiplex PCR; TCRdb's version includes in-frame clones alone and lacks a portion of them. This table has 90,000 to 150,000 clones, just over 90% appearing once. On this clone: The antigen remains unidentified.

This CDR3 spans 14 amino acids. V was trimmed by 5 bases and J by 7 bases, leaving 15 bases between them. Germline V lookup: CDR1 ENHRY, CDR2 SYGVKD. Study-level points and caveats: The study reported that nearly half of spike-specific TCRs target unmutated variant regions.

The source is an adult in good health. Sequences were derived from peripheral blood, sampled on day 0 of AZD1222 vaccination. The chain carries TRBV10-3 and TRBJ1-5; TRBD1 might be the D (6 bases). CDR3 DNA sequence: TGTGCCATCAGTACCACACAGGGCGAGCAGCCCCAGCATTTT. This sequence encodes CAISTTQGEQPQHF.